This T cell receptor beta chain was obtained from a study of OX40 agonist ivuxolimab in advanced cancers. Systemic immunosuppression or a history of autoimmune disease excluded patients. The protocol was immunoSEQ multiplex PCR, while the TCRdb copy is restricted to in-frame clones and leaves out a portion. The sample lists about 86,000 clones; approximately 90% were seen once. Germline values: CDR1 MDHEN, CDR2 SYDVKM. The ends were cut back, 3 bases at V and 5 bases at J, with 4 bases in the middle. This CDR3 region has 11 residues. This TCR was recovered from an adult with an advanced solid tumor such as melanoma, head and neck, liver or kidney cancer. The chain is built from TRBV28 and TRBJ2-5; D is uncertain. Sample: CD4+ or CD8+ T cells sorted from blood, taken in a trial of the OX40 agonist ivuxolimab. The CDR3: CASSFWETQYF. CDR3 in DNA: TGTGCCAGCAGTTTCTGGGAGACCCAGTACTTC.